The 24 T cell receptor beta chains below were found in one sample sequenced in a study of cytomegalovirus exposure and HLA in healthy donors. This PCR relied on a set of 60 Vbeta primers and 13 Jbeta primers. Sequenced by immunoSEQ multiplex PCR; TCRdb stores in-frame clones only, minus some. The sample lists a few hundred thousand clones; around 81% were seen once. Sequenced: PBMCs. The origin of the receptors is a woman aged 45-65 years in good health and CMV-seropositive.

The V call is TRBV5-1, the J call TRBJ2-7; D unresolved. The ends were cut back, 0 bases at V and 4 bases at J, with 11 bases in the middle. CDR3 length: 14 amino acids. Germline V lookup: CDR1 SGHRS, CDR2 YFSETQ. CDR3 protein: CASSLVASLYEQYF. The CDR3 nucleotides are TGCGCCAGCAGCTTGGTTGCCAGTTTGTACGAGCAGTACTTC.

The genes are TRBV6-1 and TRBJ2-7; 10 nucleotides line up with TRBD1. Per germline, CDR1 MNHNS and CDR2 SASEGT. CDR3 length: 14 amino acids. V dropped 4 bases and J dropped 3; count of bases not matched to a gene: 3. The CDR3 DNA reads TGTGCCAGCAGTGGGACAGGGGGGGTCTACGAGCAGTACTTC. It specifies CASSGTGGVYEQYF.

The chain combines TRBV5-1 with TRBJ1-1; D perhaps matches TRBD1 (5 bases). With 0 bases removed from V and 4 bases from J, the gap between germline ends came to 13 bases. The CDR3 extends over 15 amino acids. Germline lookup yields CDR1 SGHRS and CDR2 YFSETQ. CDR3 sequence (DNA): TGCGCCAGCAGCTTGGTGCGGGGGAAGGGCACTGAAGCTTTCTTT. The encoded protein is CASSLVRGKGTEAFF.

This chain joins TRBV5-1 and TRBJ1-6; D possibly corresponds to TRBD1 (6 bases). Germline values: CDR1 SGHRS, CDR2 YFSETQ. V was shortened by 1 base and J by 7 bases, with 6 bases between the two germline ends. This CDR3 region has 13 residues. CDR3 DNA: TGCGCCAGCAGCTTGACAGGGAATTCACCCCTCCACTTT. Amino acids: CASSLTGNSPLHF.

This clone was detected a few times. This chain connects TRBV6-5 to TRBJ1-1; 9 bases agree with TRBD1. V trimming: 5 bases; J trimming: 6 bases; junction bases outside the gene matches: 7. The CDR3 is 14 residues long. Germline V gene sequence: CDR1 MNHEY, CDR2 SVGAGI. The CDR3 bases are TGTGCCAGCAGTATGGGACAGGGCGTCGCTGAAGCTTTCTTT. It codes for CASSMGQGVAEAFF.

The gene calls are TRBV18 and TRBJ1-1, with D possibly matching TRBD1 (5 bases). The V gene's germline CDR1 is KGHSH and CDR2 LQKENI. With 3 bases removed from V and 3 bases from J, the gap between germline ends came to 11 bases. The CDR3 has 14 residues. CDR3 in DNA: TGTGCCAGCTCACCTGGGGCCAGGGACACTGAAGCTTTCTTT. Translation gives CASSPGARDTEAFF.

V usage is TRBV18 and J usage is TRBJ1-1; possibly TRBD1 for D (5 bases). V lost 3 bases, J lost 1 base, and 12 bases lay in between. The CDR3 is 15 residues long. Germline loops: CDR1 KGHSH, CDR2 LQKENI. CDR3 bases: TGTGCCAGCTCACCGAGGCAGGGAAGGAACACTGAAGCTTTCTTT. It is translated as CASSPRQGRNTEAFF. The whole variable domain, filled in from reference TRBV18 and TRBJ1-1, reads NAGVMQNPRHLVRRRGQEARLRCSPMKGHSHVYWYRQLPEEGLKFMVYLQKENIIDESGMPKERFSAEFPKEGPSILRIQQVVRGDSAAYFCASSPRQGRNTEAFFGQGTRLTVV.

The rearrangement links TRBV7-8 to TRBJ1-5; D not resolved. The germline gives CDR1 SGHVS, CDR2 FQNEAQ. The CDR3 runs to 17 residues. V lost 2 bases and J lost 3, with 17 bases in between. The CDR3 protein is CASSLRRVKVPNQPQHF. The CDR3 DNA sequence: TGTGCCAGCAGCTTAAGGCGGGTGAAAGTCCCCAATCAGCCCCAGCATTTT.

DNA of the CDR3: TGTGCCAGCAGCTTAGACGCACAGGGGGAGGCTTTCTTT. Amino acid sequence: CASSLDAQGEAFF. This sequence joins TRBV11-2 and TRBJ1-1; 8 bases match TRBD1. V dropped 0 bases and J dropped 11; count of bases not matched to a gene: 5. Germline CDR1 is SGHAT and CDR2 is FQNNGV. The CDR3 is 13 amino acids.

The chain links TRBV5-1 to TRBJ1-5; unclear D gene. V was pared by 0 bases and J by 4 bases, with 5 bases between. Germline loops: CDR1 SGHRS, CDR2 YFSETQ. The CDR3 is made up of 13 amino acids. The CDR3 nucleotides read TGCGCCAGCAGCTTGGACAGAAATCAGCCCCAGCATTTT. The encoded protein is CASSLDRNQPQHF.

Details on this clone: The same CDR3 arises from other DNA sequences in this sample as well. This chain connects TRBV5-1 to TRBJ2-7; the D gene is possibly TRBD1 (6 bases). Germline CDR1 and CDR2: SGHRS and YFSETQ. V was trimmed by 2 bases and J by 5 bases, leaving 14 bases between them. The CDR3 covers 14 residues. The CDR3 DNA reads as TGCGCCAGCAGCTTTAGGCAGGGGCAACACGAGCAGTACTTC. Amino acids: CASSFRQGQHEQYF.

This CDR3 is CASSPHSDRIEYGYTF. CDR3 DNA: TGCGCCAGCAGCCCACATTCGGACAGGATCGAATATGGCTACACCTTC. The V and J genes are TRBV5-1 and TRBJ1-2, with TRBD1 matching over 7 bases. The V gene's germline CDR1 is SGHRS and CDR2 YFSETQ. V was clipped by 4 bases and J by 5 bases; unmatched bases: 14. The CDR3 contains 16 residues.

The rearrangement uses TRBV7-9 and TRBJ1-6, with TRBD1 matching over 9 bases. The CDR3 runs 13 residues. The trim removed 6 bases at V and 10 bases at J, leaving 4 bases unmatched. Germline CDR1 SEHNR, CDR2 FQNEAQ (reference sequence). The CDR3 protein is CASSPTGGSPLHF. In DNA, the CDR3 is TGTGCCAGCAGTCCTACAGGGGGCTCACCCCTCCACTTT. Full variable domain (rest looked up from reference TRBV7-9 and TRBJ1-6): DTGVSQNPRHKITKRGQNVTFRCDPISEHNRLYWYRQTLGQGPEFLTYFQNEAQLEKSRLLSDRFSAERPKGSFSTLEIQRTEQGDSAMYLCASSPTGGSPLHFGNGTRLTVT.

As concerns this clone: A read error may produce the germline difference seen at one junction end. The same CDR3 is also encoded by other DNA sequences in this sample. The V call is TRBV20-1, the J call TRBJ2-7; possibly TRBD2 for D (5 bases). Looked up from germline, CDR1 is DFQATT and CDR2 is SNEGSKA (reference sequence). This CDR3 has 11 amino acids. CDR3 loop: CSARGPYEQYF. Here the CDR3 DNA reads TGCAGTGCGAGAGGGCCCTACGAGCAGTACTTC.

This rearrangement joins TRBV6-5 to TRBJ2-7, with TRBD2 matching over 7 bases. The CDR3 sequence is 16 residues long. The germline gives CDR1 MNHEY, CDR2 SVGAGI. The trim removed 4 bases at V and 6 bases at J, leaving 15 bases unmatched. CDR3 sequence reads: CASSSPRSGTRGEQYF. For the CDR3, the DNA is TGTGCCAGCAGTTCCCCTCGAAGCGGGACGCGCGGCGAGCAGTACTTC.

The chain employs TRBV7-3 and TRBJ1-2; D remains unclear. V was trimmed by 2 bases and J by 3 bases, leaving 13 bases between them. Germline lookup yields CDR1 SGHTA and CDR2 FQGTGA. This CDR3 comprises 15 residues. The CDR3 loop reads CASSLDRLSDYGYTF. In nucleotides, the CDR3 is TGTGCCAGCAGCTTAGACCGGCTCAGCGACTATGGCTACACCTTC. The variable domain in full, with the rest retrieved from reference TRBV7-3 and TRBJ1-2, is GAGVSQTPSNKVTEKGKYVELRCDPISGHTALYWYRQSLGQGPEFLIYFQGTGAADDSGLPNDRFFAVRPEGSVSTLKIQRTERGDSAVYLCASSLDRLSDYGYTFGSGTRLTVV.

The chain links TRBV30 to TRBJ2-2; D might be TRBD2 (7 bases). Trimming took 0 bases from V and 5 from J, leaving 10 bases between them. This CDR3 has 14 residues. Germline assignment: CDR1 GTSNPN and CDR2 SVGIG (reference sequence). CDR3 amino acids: CAWSVKGGTGELFF. CDR3 nucleotide sequence: TGTGCCTGGAGTGTAAAGGGGGGGACCGGGGAGCTGTTTTTT.

The chain links TRBV28 to TRBJ1-2; D uncertain. The germline V and J ends were trimmed by 6 bases and 8 bases, with 16 bases remaining between them. The CDR3 loop spans 13 amino acids. CDR1 and CDR2 (germline): MDHEN, SYDVKM. CDR3 sequence reads: CASRSGSPTGYTF. The CDR3 coding sequence is TGTGCCAGCAGGTCGGGGTCCCCAACGGGCTACACCTTC.

The chain joins TRBV5-4 to TRBJ1-4; 9 positions agree with TRBD1. This CDR3 is 15 amino acids long. Germline V CDR1 and CDR2: SGHNT, YYREEE (reference sequence). With V trimmed by 4 bases and J by 7 bases, 8 bases remained unmatched. In DNA, the CDR3 is TGTGCCAGCAGCCATCAACAGGGGGCTAGTGAAAAACTGTTTTTT. This gives the protein CASSHQQGASEKLFF.

The rearrangement links TRBV10-3 to TRBJ2-7, with D possibly TRBD1 on 7 matching bases. CDR1 is ENHRY and CDR2 is SYGVKD in the germline V gene. The CDR3 covers 15 residues. V shed 7 bases and J shed 3 bases, with 19 bases lying between them. CDR3 in amino acids: CAINDRAGGNYEQYF. CDR3 DNA: TGTGCCATCAATGATAGGGCAGGGGGGAACTACGAGCAGTACTTC.

Comment on this clone: Different DNA sequences within this sample yield the same CDR3. The CDR3 bases are TGTGCCAGCAGTGAAGGCGGGGGCACAGATACGCAGTATTTT. Translated, it gives CASSEGGGTDTQYF. This chain links TRBV6-4 with TRBJ2-3; a weak D match, TRBD2 (6 bases). CDR3 length: 14 amino acids. Per germline, CDR1 MRHNA and CDR2 SNTAGT. V lost 3 bases and J 1 base, leaving 8 bases between the germline ends.

The chain uses TRBV7-2 and TRBJ2-2; possible D gene TRBD2, 6 bases. The CDR3 spans 16 residues. The V gene's germline CDR1 is SGHTA and CDR2 FQGNSA. Trimming left V 2 bases short and J 4 bases short, with 14 bases between. CDR3 in DNA: TGTGCCAGCAGCTTATTTTTGTCGGGAGTCACCGGGGAGCTGTTTTTT. The encoded protein is CASSLFLSGVTGELFF. Using reference TRBV7-2 and TRBJ2-2 for the parts outside the CDR3, the full variable domain is GAGVSQSPSNKVTEKGKDVELRCDPISGHTALYWYRQSLGQGLEFLIYFQGNSAPDKSGLPSDRFSAERTGGSVSTLTIQRTQQEDSAVYLCASSLFLSGVTGELFFGEGSRLTVL.

The CDR3 is CSVGQYLNMDTQYF. The CDR3 nucleotides read TGCAGCGTCGGACAGTACCTCAACATGGATACGCAGTATTTT. This sequence joins TRBV29-1 and TRBJ2-3; a weak D match, TRBD1 (6 bases). This CDR3 comprises 14 residues. Trimming left V 6 bases short and J 6 bases short, with 19 bases between. Germline V gene sequence: CDR1 SQVTM, CDR2 ANQGSEA.

The table lists this clone with a count of one. This chain links TRBV6-4 with TRBJ1-6, with D tentatively TRBD1 (6 bases). CDR3 length: 14 residues. Germline CDR1 is MRHNA and CDR2 is SNTAGT. V was trimmed by 3 bases and J by 11 bases, leaving 14 bases between them. The CDR3 region is CASSEYQGSAPLHF. The CDR3 DNA reads TGTGCCAGCAGTGAGTACCAGGGGAGTGCACCCCTCCACTTT.